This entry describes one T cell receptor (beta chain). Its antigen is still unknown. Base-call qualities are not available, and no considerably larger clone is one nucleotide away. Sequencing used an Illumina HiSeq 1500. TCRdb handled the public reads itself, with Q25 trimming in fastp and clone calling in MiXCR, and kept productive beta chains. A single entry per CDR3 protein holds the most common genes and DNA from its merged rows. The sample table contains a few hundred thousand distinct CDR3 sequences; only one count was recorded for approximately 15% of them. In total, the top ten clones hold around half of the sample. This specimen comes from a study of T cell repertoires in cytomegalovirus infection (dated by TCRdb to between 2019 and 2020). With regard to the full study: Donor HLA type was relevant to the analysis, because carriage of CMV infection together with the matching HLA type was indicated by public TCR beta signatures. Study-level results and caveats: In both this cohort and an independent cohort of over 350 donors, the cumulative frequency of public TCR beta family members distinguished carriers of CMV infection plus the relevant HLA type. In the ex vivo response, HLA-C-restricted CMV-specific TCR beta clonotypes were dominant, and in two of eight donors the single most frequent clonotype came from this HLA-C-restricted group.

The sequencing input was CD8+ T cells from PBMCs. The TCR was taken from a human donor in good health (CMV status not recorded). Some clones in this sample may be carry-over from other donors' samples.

The nucleotide sequence is TGTGCCAGCAGTGAAGCGCTCCCGGGACTGATGAACACTGAAGCTTTCTTT. Translated, this is CASSEALPGLMNTEAFF. The chain is assembled from TRBV2 and TRBJ1-1, with a tentative D gene TRBD1 over 5 matching bases. The CDR3 runs 17 residues from the cysteine to the phenylalanine. Only the CDR3 DNA stays, 51 bases, in frame from base 1. Relative to germline, V is 0 bases shorter and J is 0 bases shorter, with 14 bases between their ends. Taken from the germline V gene, the CDR1 and CDR2 loops are SNHLY and FYNNEI. Where the CDR3 stops, the reference TRBV2 and TRBJ1-1 genes take over; the full variable domain is EPEVTQTPSHQVTQMGQEVILRCVPISNHLYFYWYRQILGQKVEFLVSFYNNEISEKSEIFDDQFSVERPDGSNFTLKIRSTKLEDSAMYFCASSEALPGLMNTEAFFGQGTRLTVV.